The rows below give T cell receptor beta chains drawn from one sample of a study of cytomegalovirus exposure and HLA in healthy donors. Measured with immunoSEQ multiplex PCR; TCRdb has only the in-frame clones, and not every one. Of 85,000 to 100,000 clones in the sample, around four fifths were seen once. The sample taken for sequencing was PBMCs. These receptors were obtained from a female donor in good health and CMV-seropositive. CDR3s include the opening cysteine and the closing phenylalanine or tryptophan. A D gene is named only where the DNA matches it firmly. Not every row has a clone size; where given, it reads once, few, many or a size class.

TRBJ2-1	-	-	TRBV19	CASSIWAGASSGEQFF	TGTGCCAGTAGTATTTGGGCGGGGGCTTCGTCGGGTGAGCAGTTCTTC
TRBJ2-7	TRBD1	-	TRBV28	CASRLIPGQGRREQYF	TGTGCCAGCAGACTAATCCCGGGACAGGGGAGGAGGGAGCAGTACTTC
TRBJ2-7	TRBD2	-	TRBV19	CASSRRGVIYEQYF	TGTGCCAGTAGCCGTCGGGGGGTAATCTACGAGCAGTACTTC
TRBJ1-3	TRBD1	-	TRBV7-2	CASSSVTGAGNTIYF	TGTGCCAGCAGCTCTGTGACAGGGGCCGGAAACACCATATATTTT
TRBJ2-7	TRBD1	-	TRBV28	CASSLLGQVEQYF	TGTGCCAGCAGTTTGCTAGGACAGGTCGAGCAGTACTTC
TRBJ1-1	-	-	TRBV11-3	CASSLGQNTEAFF	TGTGCCAGCAGCTTAGGACAGAACACTGAAGCTTTCTTT
TRBJ1-2	-	-	TRBV6-1	CASSEGLNYGYTF	TGTGCCAGCAGTGAAGGGCTTAACTATGGCTACACCTTC
TRBJ2-1	TRBD2	-	TRBV4-1	CASISRAGEGNEQFF	TGCGCCAGCATTTCCAGGGCGGGAGAAGGGAATGAGCAGTTCTTC
TRBJ2-1	TRBD2	-	TRBV10-3	CAISGLAGNNEQFF	TGTGCCATCAGTGGACTAGCGGGAAACAATGAGCAGTTCTTC
TRBJ2-3	-	-	TRBV6-6	CASSYSGGGTDTQYF	TGTGCCAGCAGTTACTCAGGGGGGGGCACAGATACGCAGTATTTT
TRBJ2-5	TRBD2	-	TRBV11-2	CASSPRGGLAVKETQYF	TGTGCCAGCAGCCCGCGCGGGGGACTAGCGGTTAAAGAGACCCAGTACTTC
TRBJ1-1	TRBD1	-	TRBV19	CASSTMGQGRTEAFF	TGTGCCAGTAGTACCATGGGACAGGGAAGAACTGAAGCTTTCTTT
TRBJ2-5	TRBD1	-	TRBV5-4	CASSLKGTGPQETQYF	TGTGCCAGCAGCTTGAAAGGGACAGGACCTCAAGAGACCCAGTACTTC
TRBJ2-6	-	once	TRBV5-1	CASSLLTGTTGANVLTF	TGCGCCAGCAGCTTGCTCACCGGGACAACTGGGGCCAACGTCCTGACTTTC
TRBJ1-5	-	once	TRBV10-3	CAISESAGVQHF	TGTGCCATCAGTGAGTCAGCAGGGGTCCAGCATTTT
TRBJ2-5	-	few	TRBV18	CASSPPSQETQYF	TGTGCCAGCTCACCACCGTCTCAAGAGACCCAGTACTTC
TRBJ1-2	TRBD1	-	TRBV11-2	CASSLVGQGYGYTF	TGTGCCAGCAGCTTGGTTGGACAGGGGTATGGCTACACCTTC
TRBJ1-5	-	-	TRBV19	CASSIILQGKPQHF	TGTGCCAGTAGTATCATCCTACAGGGTAAGCCCCAGCATTTT
TRBJ2-1	TRBD2	-	TRBV27	CASSFPNSGREFF	TGTGCCAGCAGTTTCCCCAATAGCGGGAGGGAGTTCTTC
TRBJ1-2	-	-	TRBV4-1	CASSQVAGAYGYTF	TGCGCCAGCAGCCAAGTAGCAGGGGCCTATGGCTACACCTTC
TRBJ1-5	-	-	TRBV4-1	CASSQRGHFNQPQHF	TGCGCCAGCAGCCAAAGAGGACACTTTAATCAGCCCCAGCATTTT
TRBJ2-3	-	-	TRBV7-9	CASSLGQSSTDTQYF	TGTGCCAGCAGCTTAGGGCAGTCTAGCACAGATACGCAGTATTTT
TRBJ2-7	-	few	TRBV6-5	CASSYGGSYEQYF	TGTGCCAGCAGTTACGGGGGGTCCTACGAGCAGTACTTC
TRBJ2-3	-	-	TRBV10-3	CAISESTGSTDTQYF	TGTGCCATCAGTGAGTCGACAGGCAGCACAGATACGCAGTATTTT
TRBJ1-1	-	-	TRBV21-1	CASSKEEVDWAGRTEAFF	TGTGCCAGCAGCAAAGAAGAGGTTGACTGGGCAGGGAGGACTGAAGCTTTCTTT
TRBJ2-7	-	-	TRBV19	CASSIFRGYEQYF	TGTGCCAGTAGTATTTTCCGGGGCTACGAGCAGTACTTC
TRBJ2-3	TRBD2	-	TRBV10-3	CAIRTSGGADTQYF	TGTGCCATCAGGACTAGCGGGGGGGCAGATACGCAGTATTTT
TRBJ2-7	TRBD1	once	TRBV2	CASSGMGQGKIEQYF	TGTGCCAGCAGTGGTATGGGACAGGGGAAGATCGAGCAGTACTTC
TRBJ2-7	-	-	TRBV5-1	CASSVYRESEQYF	TGCGCCAGCAGCGTCTACAGGGAATCCGAGCAGTACTTC